A single sample is the source of the 6 T cell receptor beta chains below, sequenced in a study of CD8+CD57+ T cells in acquired aplastic anemia. Genomic DNA served as template for TCR beta VDJ and CDR3 profiling. TCRdb fed the reads into MiXCR, producing one record per CDR3 protein. In the table there are just over 400,000 distinct CDR3 sequences, under 80% of which are singletons. The sequencing input was sorted CD4+, CD8+, or CD8+CD57+ T cells (not recorded which) from PBMCs. All receptors come from a human donor in good health, serving as a control.

This chain joins TRBV7-2 and TRBJ1-5, with a tentative D call TRBD1 (6 bases). Per germline, CDR1 SGHTA and CDR2 FQGNSA. The CDR3 sequence is 15 residues long. V was cut by 5 bases and J by 2 bases, with 13 bases left in between. The CDR3 is CASSPRGAGNQPQHF. In nucleotides, the CDR3 is TGTGCCAGCAGCCCGCGGGGGGCGGGCAATCAGCCCCAGCATTTT.

This clonotype has a count of ten or more. The chain uses TRBV20-1 and TRBJ1-4; 7 nucleotides agree with TRBD1. This CDR3 is 13 amino acids long. V gave up 3 bases and J gave up 5 bases; unmatched junction bases: 3. Germline CDR1 and CDR2: DFQATT and SNEGSKA (reference sequence). CDR3 DNA sequence: TGCAGTGCTAGTCAACAGGGGAATGAAAAACTGTTTTTT. It yields the protein CSASQQGNEKLFF.

The rearrangement links TRBV7-2 to TRBJ1-6; D remains ambiguous. V gave up 2 bases and J gave up 19 bases, with 24 bases separating them. Germline V gene lookup returns CDR1 SGHTA and CDR2 FQGNSA. The CDR3 sequence is 15 residues long. The CDR3 spells CASSLHGEGNSPIHF. CDR3 sequence (DNA): TGTGCCAGCAGCTTACACGGAGAGGGCAATTCACCCATACACTTT.

Regarding this clonotype: A read error may account for a junction end that differs from germline. This chain links TRBV7-3 with TRBJ2-3; 8 positions match TRBD2. Per germline, CDR1 SGHTA and CDR2 FQGTGA. This CDR3 comprises 16 residues. CDR3 nucleotides: TGCGCCAGCAGCCTGGAGGCAAGCGGGAGCACAGCTATGCAGTATTTT. Translation: CASSLEASGSTAMQYF.

The chain is built from TRBV25-1 and TRBJ2-1, with 10 bases that match TRBD2. Germline-derived CDR1 and CDR2 are MGHDK and SYGVNS. J gave up 1 base and V 0 bases, and 3 bases lay outside the gene matches. The CDR3 has 17 amino acids. The CDR3 protein is CASSEYGSGRSYNEQFF. CDR3 bases: TGTGCCAGCAGTGAATACGGTAGCGGGAGGTCCTACAATGAGCAGTTCTTC.

CDR3 sequence reads: CASSLGNGQRYEQYF. The CDR3 DNA reads TGTGCCAGCAGCCTAGGTAATGGACAACGATACGAGCAGTACTTC. The chain combines TRBV5-8 with TRBJ2-7; D might be TRBD1 (5 bases). Germline-derived CDR1 and CDR2 are SGHTS and YDEGEE. Trimming left V 4 bases short and J 4 bases short, with 18 bases between. The CDR3 consists of 15 residues.